This T cell receptor (beta chain) derives from a study of OX40 agonist ivuxolimab in advanced cancers. Turning to the overall study: Ivuxolimab was an agonistic, fully human IgG2 monoclonal antibody directed against OX40 (CD134), a costimulatory receptor. Intravenous ivuxolimab was administered to patients every 2 weeks at six dose levels: 0.01, 0.1, 0.3, 1.5, 3 and 10 mg/kg. Of the roughly 52 patients in dose escalation, about 20 had hepatocellular carcinoma, about 15 had melanoma, 9 had renal cell carcinoma and 9 had head and neck cancer. A male proportion of about 79% and a mean age of roughly 55 years, ranging from roughly 23 to 90, were recorded for the dose-escalation cohort. Prior anti-PD-1, anti-PD-L1 or anti-CTLA-4 therapy was permitted, and checkpoint inhibitors had been received by about 37% of dose-escalation patients. Three dose-escalation patients achieved partial responses, one with hepatocellular carcinoma and two with cutaneous melanoma. Peripheral TCRbeta sequencing was intended to test whether TCR sequence diversity was altered and clonal T-cell expansion was caused by ivuxolimab. The paper reports the monotherapy dose-escalation portion (N = 52 patients) of the phase I ivuxolimab trial. What the work shows at the level of the full study, not this receptor alone: After ivuxolimab, CD8+ T cells had more expanded clones than CD4+ T cells on average. The antigen specificity of the peripheral T cells that underwent clonal expansion was not determined. Low levels of normalized T-cell clonal expansion were also shown by some nonresponding patients. Partial responders in the 0.1-3.0 mg/kg groups had among the lowest normalized peripheral clonal expansion, especially among CD8+ T cells. Clonal expansion of both CD4+ and CD8+ blood T cells was observed from baseline to week 6 at doses 0.1 to 3.0 mg/kg.

Patients with a history of autoimmune disease or receiving systemic immunosuppression were excluded from the trial. Peripheral blood for TCR sequencing was collected from all dose cohorts at baseline, on cycle 4 day 1, and on cycle 7 day 1. Samples were obtained from an open-label, multicenter, first-in-human phase I dose-escalation trial of ivuxolimab. The trial enrolled adults with locally advanced or metastatic head and neck squamous cell, hepatocellular, melanoma or renal cell carcinoma. CD4+ and CD8+ T cells were sorted separately from peripheral blood before TCR sequencing. For sequencing of the TCRbeta CDR3 region, genomic DNA was extracted from the sorted cells. The immunoSEQ Assay was used for sequencing of TCRbeta CDR3 regions. In its TCRdb copy, this immuneACCESS table keeps in-frame sequences only and misses some clones. Where compared with another copy, unresolved V genes explain less than half of these, and the others have no known cause. This sample gives tens of thousands of clones in total; about 90% of them show up just once. 8.4% of the sample is taken by the ten largest.

As for this clone: Its antigen specificity is not known. No per-base quality is available; no much larger clone lies one base away. Other DNA sequences within the sample encode an identical CDR3.

A distance of 4 bases separates the germline ends of V and J, which lose 4 bases and 0 bases respectively. The CDR3 contains 12 residues, cysteine and phenylalanine counted. Here the CDR3 DNA is all that survives: 36 bases in frame from base 1. The germline V gene provides CDR1 SGDLS and CDR2 YYNGEE. The TCR originated in an adult with an advanced solid tumor such as melanoma, head and neck, liver or kidney cancer. This specimen was CD4+ or CD8+ T cells sorted from blood, taken in a trial of the OX40 agonist ivuxolimab. The rearranged chain carries TRBV9 and TRBJ1-1, with the D gene too uncertain to name. The DNA is TGTGCCAGCAGCCGCGTGAACACTGAAGCTTTCTTT. The encoded protein is CASSRVNTEAFF.